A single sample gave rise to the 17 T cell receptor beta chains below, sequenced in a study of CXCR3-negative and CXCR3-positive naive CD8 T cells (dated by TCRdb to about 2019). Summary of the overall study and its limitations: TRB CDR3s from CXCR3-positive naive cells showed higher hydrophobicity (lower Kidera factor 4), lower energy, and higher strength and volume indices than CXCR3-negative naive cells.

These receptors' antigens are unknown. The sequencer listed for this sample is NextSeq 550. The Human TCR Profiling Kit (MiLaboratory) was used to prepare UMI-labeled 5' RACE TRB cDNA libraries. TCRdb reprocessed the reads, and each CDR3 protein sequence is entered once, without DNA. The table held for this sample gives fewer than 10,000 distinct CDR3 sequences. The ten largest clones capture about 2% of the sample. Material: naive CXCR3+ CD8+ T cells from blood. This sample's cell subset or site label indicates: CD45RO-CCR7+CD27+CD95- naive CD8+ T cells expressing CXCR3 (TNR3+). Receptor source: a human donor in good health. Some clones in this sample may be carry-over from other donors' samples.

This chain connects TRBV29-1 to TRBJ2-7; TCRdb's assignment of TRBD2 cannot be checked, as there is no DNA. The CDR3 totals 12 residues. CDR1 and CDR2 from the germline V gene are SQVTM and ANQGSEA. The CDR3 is CSGSGTSYEQYF.

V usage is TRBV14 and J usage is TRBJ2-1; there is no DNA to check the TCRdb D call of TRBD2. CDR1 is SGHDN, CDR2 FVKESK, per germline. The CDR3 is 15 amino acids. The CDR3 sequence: CASSQLAGAYNEQFF. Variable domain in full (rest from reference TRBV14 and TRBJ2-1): EAGVTQFPSHSVIEKGQTVTLRCDPISGHDNLYWYRRVMGKEIKFLLHFVKESKQDESGMPNNRFLAERTGGTYSTLKVQPAELEDSGVYFCASSQLAGAYNEQFFGPGTRLTVL.

The CDR3 spells CASTAGGTTEAFF. The chain links TRBV6-5 to TRBJ1-1. Germline CDR1 is MNHEY and CDR2 is SVGAGI. The CDR3 totals 13 residues.

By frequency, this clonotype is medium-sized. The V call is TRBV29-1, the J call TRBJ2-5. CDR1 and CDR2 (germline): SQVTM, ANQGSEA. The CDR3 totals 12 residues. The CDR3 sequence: CSVQAGEETQYF.

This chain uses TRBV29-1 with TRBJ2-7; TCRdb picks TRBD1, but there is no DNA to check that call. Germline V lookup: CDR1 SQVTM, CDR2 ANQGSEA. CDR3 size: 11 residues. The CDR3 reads CSANRGTGQYF.

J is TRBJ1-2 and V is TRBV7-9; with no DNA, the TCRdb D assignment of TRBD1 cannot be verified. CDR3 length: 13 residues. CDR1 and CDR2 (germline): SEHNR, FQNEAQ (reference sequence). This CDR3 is CASSEGGIYGYTF.

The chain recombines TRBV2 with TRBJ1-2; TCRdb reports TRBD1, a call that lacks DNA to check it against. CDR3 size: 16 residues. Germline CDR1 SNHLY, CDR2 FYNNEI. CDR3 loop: CASSGHGGDLGYGYTF.

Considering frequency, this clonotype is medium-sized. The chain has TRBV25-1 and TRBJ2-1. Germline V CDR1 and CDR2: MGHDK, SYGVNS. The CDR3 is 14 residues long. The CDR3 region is CASMTGGVDNEQFF.

CDR3 in amino acids: CASSIVRGGHNEQFF. The chain combines TRBV19 with TRBJ2-1; TCRdb gives TRBD1 as the D gene, but with no DNA this cannot be confirmed. Germline CDR1 and CDR2: LNHDA and SQIVND (reference sequence). This CDR3 comprises 15 residues.

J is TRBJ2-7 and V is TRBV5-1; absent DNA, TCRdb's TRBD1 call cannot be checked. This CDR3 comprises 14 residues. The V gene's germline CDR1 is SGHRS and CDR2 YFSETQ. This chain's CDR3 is CASSFGDRVHEQYF.

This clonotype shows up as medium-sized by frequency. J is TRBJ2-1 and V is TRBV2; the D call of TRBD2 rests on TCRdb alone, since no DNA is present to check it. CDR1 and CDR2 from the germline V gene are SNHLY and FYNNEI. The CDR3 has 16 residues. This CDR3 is CASRHLLAVSYNEQFF.

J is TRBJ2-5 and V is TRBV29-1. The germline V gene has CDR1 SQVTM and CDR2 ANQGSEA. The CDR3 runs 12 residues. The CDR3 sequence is CSVEGSQETQYF.

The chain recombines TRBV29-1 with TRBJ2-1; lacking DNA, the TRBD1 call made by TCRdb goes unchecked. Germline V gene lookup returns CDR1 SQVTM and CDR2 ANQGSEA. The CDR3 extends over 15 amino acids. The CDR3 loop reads CSVGQGQFTYNEQFF.

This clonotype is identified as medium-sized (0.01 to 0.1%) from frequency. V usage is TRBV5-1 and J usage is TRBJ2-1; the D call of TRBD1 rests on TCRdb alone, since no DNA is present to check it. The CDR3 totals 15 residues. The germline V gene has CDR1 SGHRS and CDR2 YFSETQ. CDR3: CASSGRGGGFDEQFF.

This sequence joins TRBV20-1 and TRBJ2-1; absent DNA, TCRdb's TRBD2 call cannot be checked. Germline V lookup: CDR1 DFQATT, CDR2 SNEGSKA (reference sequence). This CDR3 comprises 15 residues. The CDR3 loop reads CSARDIASGYNEQFF.

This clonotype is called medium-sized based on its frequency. This CDR3 is CATSSGWAEAYEQYF. This chain uses TRBV15 with TRBJ2-7. The CDR3 covers 15 residues. The germline CDR1 and CDR2 sequences are LNHNV and YYDKDF (reference sequence).

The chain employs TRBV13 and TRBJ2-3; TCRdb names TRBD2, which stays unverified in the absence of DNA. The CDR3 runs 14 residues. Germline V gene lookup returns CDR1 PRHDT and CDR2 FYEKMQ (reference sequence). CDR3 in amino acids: CASSSLETRDTQYF.